This TCR beta chain is drawn from a study of T-cell memory formation after mild COVID-19. Overall study findings and caveats: Later expanders leaned CD4+, whereas clones that contracted between day 15 and 85 were balanced CD4/CD8. Whether day 37 second-wave clones are SARS-CoV-2-specific was not confirmed.

This clonotype showed up just a few times. Its cognate antigen is unknown. Each CDR3 protein is one row after TCRdb ran MiXCR on the 5' RACE reads. The table shows around 200,000 distinct CDR3 sequences, with under 12% occurring only once. This sequence originates from a man between 18 and 29 years old who had mild COVID-19 (a few samples of this study predate the infection). Cell type and time point are not known. The source material was PBMCs or a T cell subset sorted from them (not recorded which).

Written as DNA, the CDR3 is TGTGCCAGCAGCCCGGCAGGGCGTAACACCGGGGAGCTGTTTTTT. It codes for CASSPAGRNTGELFF. The chain employs TRBV4-2 and TRBJ2-2, with a tentative D call TRBD1 (5 bases). V was pared by 4 bases and J by 2 bases, with 11 bases between. Germline V CDR1 and CDR2: LGHNA, YNFKEQ. The CDR3 runs to 15 residues.